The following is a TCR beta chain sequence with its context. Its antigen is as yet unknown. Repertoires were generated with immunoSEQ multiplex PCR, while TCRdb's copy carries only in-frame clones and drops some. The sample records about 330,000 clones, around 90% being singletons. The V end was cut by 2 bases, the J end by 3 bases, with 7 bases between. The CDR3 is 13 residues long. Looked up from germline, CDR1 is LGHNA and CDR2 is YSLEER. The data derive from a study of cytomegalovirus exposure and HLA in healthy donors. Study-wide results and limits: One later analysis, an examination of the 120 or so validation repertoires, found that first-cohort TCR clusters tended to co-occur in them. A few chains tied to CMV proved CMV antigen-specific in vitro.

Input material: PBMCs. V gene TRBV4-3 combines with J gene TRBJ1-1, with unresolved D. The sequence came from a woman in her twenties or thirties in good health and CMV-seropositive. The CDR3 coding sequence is TGCGCCAGCAGCCAAACTGGGTACACTGAAGCTTTCTTT. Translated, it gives CASSQTGYTEAFF.